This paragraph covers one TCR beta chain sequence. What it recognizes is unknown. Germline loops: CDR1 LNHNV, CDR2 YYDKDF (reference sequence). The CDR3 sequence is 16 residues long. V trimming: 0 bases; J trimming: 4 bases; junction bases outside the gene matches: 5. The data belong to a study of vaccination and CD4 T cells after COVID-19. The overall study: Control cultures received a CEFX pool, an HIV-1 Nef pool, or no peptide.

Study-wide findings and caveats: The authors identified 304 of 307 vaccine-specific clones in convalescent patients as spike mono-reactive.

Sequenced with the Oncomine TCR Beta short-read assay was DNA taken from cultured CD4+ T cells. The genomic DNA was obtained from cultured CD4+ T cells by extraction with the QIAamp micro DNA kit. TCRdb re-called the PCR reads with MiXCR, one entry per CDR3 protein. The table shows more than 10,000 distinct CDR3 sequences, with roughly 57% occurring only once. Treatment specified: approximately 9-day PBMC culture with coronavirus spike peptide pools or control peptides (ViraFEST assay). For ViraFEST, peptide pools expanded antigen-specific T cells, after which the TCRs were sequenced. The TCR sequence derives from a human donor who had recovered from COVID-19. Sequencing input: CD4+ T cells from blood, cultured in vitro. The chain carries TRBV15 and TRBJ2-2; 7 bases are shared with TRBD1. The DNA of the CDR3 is TGTGCCACCAGCAGAGAGGGACAGAGGTCCACCGGGGAGCTGTTTTTT. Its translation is CATSREGQRSTGELFF.